Listed below are T cell receptor beta chains from one sample, sequenced in a study of blood T cell repertoires in COVID-19. Here immunoSEQ multiplex PCR was the method, and the copy in TCRdb shows in-frame clones only, minus some. The sample has approximately 210,000 clones, approximately 86% seen once; the top ten hold approximately 0.9%. The sequencing sample was made of peripheral blood. Receptors originate from a man aged 60 to 75 with COVID-19, enrolled during active disease. The CDR3 runs from the conserved cysteine through the conserved F or W. Each record gives: D gene, J gene, V gene, clone size, CDR3 DNA, CDR3 protein. D genes are given only for firm matches. Clone size appears in some rows only: once, few, many, or a class for an expanded clone.

NA,TRBJ1-1,TRBV16,NA,TGTGCCAGCAGCCTCGGGGGGGGAACTGAAGCTTTCTTT,CASSLGGGTEAFF
NA,TRBJ1-3,TRBV19,once,TGTGCCAGTAGGGACCTGTTGGAGGACACCATATATTTT,CASRDLLEDTIYF
TRBD1,TRBJ1-1,TRBV10-3,NA,TGTGCCATCAGTGACCTGGGACAGGGAGGTACTGAAGCTTTCTTT,CAISDLGQGGTEAFF
NA,TRBJ2-2,TRBV9,NA,TGTGCCAGCAGCGCACCGGGACACTTGAACACCGGGGAGCTGTTTTTT,CASSAPGHLNTGELFF
NA,TRBJ2-2,TRBV6-4,NA,TGTGCCAGCAGTAAGGCCAGCGCGGGGATTGGCACCGGGGAGCTGTTTTTT,CASSKASAGIGTGELFF
NA,TRBJ1-5,TRBV27,NA,TGTGCCAGCAGCAGGGGAGATAGCAATCAGCCCCAGCATTTT,CASSRGDSNQPQHF
TRBD1,TRBJ1-6,TRBV6-1,NA,TGTGCCAGCAGTGAAACTAGGACAGGGAGTTCACCCCTCCACTTT,CASSETRTGSSPLHF
TRBD2,TRBJ2-7,TRBV3-1/TRBV3-2,once,TGTGCCAGCAGCCAAGAAGGGTCTCGGCTAGCGGGAACCTACGAGCAGTACTTC,CASSQEGSRLAGTYEQYF
NA,TRBJ2-3,TRBV5-1,NA,TGCGCCAGCAGCTTGGGACAGGACGAAGATACGCAGTATTTT,CASSLGQDEDTQYF
NA,TRBJ1-5,TRBV27,once,TGTGCCAGCAGTCACAGGACAGTGGAGAATCAGCCCCAGCATTTT,CASSHRTVENQPQHF
TRBD2,TRBJ2-7,TRBV7-2,NA,TGTGCCAGCAGCCCCGGGAGGCGTTACGAGCAGTACTTC,CASSPGRRYEQYF